The clone carrying this TCR beta chain came up many times. Its target is unknown. The sample comes from a study of T cells after yellow fever vaccination. The study, taken as a whole, reports: Reappearance after the booster was seen for most primary-vaccination clones, at about 95% CD4 and roughly 90% CD8. Abundant contaminating clonotypes from the bulk population could appear in FACS-sorted repertoires. When the response was secondary, it was weaker but reached its peak faster, day 5 versus 15.

Each CDR3 protein is one row after TCRdb ran MiXCR on the 5' RACE reads. The data show around 110,000 distinct CDR3 sequences, with roughly 8.9% seen just once and 25% held by the top ten. This sequence was found in a man aged 30 to 39 who received the YFV17D yellow fever vaccine. Here the sequenced sample was CD8+ T cells sorted from PBMCs, taken 45 days after the yellow fever booster vaccination.

CDR3 coding DNA: TGTGCCAGCAGCCCTTTCGGGAACGAGCAGTACTTC. Translated: CASSPFGNEQYF. V gene TRBV12-3 or TRBV12-4 combines with J gene TRBJ2-7, with D perhaps matching TRBD2 (5 bases). The CDR3 has 12 amino acids. V dropped 6 bases and J dropped 5 bases, with 11 bases sitting between them.